This T cell receptor beta chain was identified during a study of OX40 agonist ivuxolimab in advanced cancers. Trimming cost V 5 bases and J 5 bases; bases outside gene matches: 4. Germline V gives CDR1 MNHNY, CDR2 SVGAGI (reference sequence). The CDR3 is 15 residues long. Using immunoSEQ multiplex PCR, the repertoire was profiled, and TCRdb retains in-frame clones only, with some absent. Among 65,000 to 95,000 clones listed, 90% were seen once. The sequence was collected from an adult with an advanced solid tumor such as melanoma, head and neck, liver or kidney cancer. V is TRBV6-6 and J is TRBJ1-4, with 11 bases lining up with TRBD1. Source: CD4+ or CD8+ T cells sorted from blood, taken in a trial of the OX40 agonist ivuxolimab. For the CDR3, the DNA is TGTGCCAGCAGTCTAGGGACAGGGGGGAATGAAAAACTGTTTTTT. Amino acids: CASSLGTGGNEKLFF.